This T cell receptor (beta chain) was identified in a study of control samples from healthy donors and cancer patients (dated by TCRdb to about 2020). As concerns this clone: Its antigen is still unknown. One end of the junction varies from germline; a read error may be responsible.

Libraries were constructed by the immunoSEQ multiplex PCR assay. The clones in this table, taken by TCRdb from immuneACCESS, are in-frame only. Not every clone is retained; where verified, under half of the shortfall comes from an unresolved V gene, and the cause of the rest is unknown. This sample gives 120,000 or so clones in total; over 75% of them show up just once. The ten largest clones capture around 1.8% of the sample. Including cysteine and phenylalanine, the CDR3 has 15 amino acids. This entry keeps only the CDR3 DNA: 45 bases, framed from base 1. From a lookup of the germline V gene, CDR1 and CDR2 are MNHEY and SVGEGT.

What was sequenced was blood. The receptor's source is a young man in good health. Rearrangement joined TRBV6-2 or TRBV6-3 to TRBJ2-7; the D match is possibly TRBD1 or TRBD2, with 5 bases aligned in each. The DNA is TGTGCCAGCAATTACCGGGGCCTGGGACCCTACGAGCAGTACTTC. Translated, it reads CASNYRGLGPYEQYF.